The 10 T cell receptor beta chains listed next were all sequenced from one sample in a study of a mutant IDH1 vaccine in newly diagnosed glioma. The table came from immunoSEQ multiplex PCR; TCRdb's copy has only in-frame clones and leaves some out. The table lists 35,000 to 40,000 clones, roughly 92% of them singletons. Time point of the sample: baseline, week 1 (first vaccination visit). The treatment is: pre-vaccination baseline after standard-of-care therapy. Sequences were derived from PBMCs, sampled from a glioma patient treated with radiotherapy, temozolomide or both. These receptors were taken from a young man with glioma.

The CDR3 sequence is CASSIFSGGKTEAFF. The DNA of the CDR3 is TGTGCCAGCAGCATTTTCTCAGGGGGGAAGACTGAAGCTTTCTTT. The chain employs TRBV9 and TRBJ1-1; 7 nucleotides line up with TRBD1. CDR1 is SGDLS, CDR2 YYNGEE, per germline. Trimming took 4 bases from V and 5 from J; bases not matched to a gene: 11. CDR3 length: 15 residues.

This clone turned up a few times. The CDR3 coding sequence is TGTGCCAGCAGCGCAGAGACAGGGGAGAACACCGGGGAGCTGTTTTTT. It codes for CASSAETGENTGELFF. This chain joins TRBV9 and TRBJ2-2, with 8 nucleotides matching TRBD1. The CDR3 covers 16 residues. J gave up 1 base and V 3 bases, and 5 bases lay outside the gene matches. From germline, CDR1 is SGDLS and CDR2 YYNGEE.

This clone was seen a single time. This chain joins TRBV19 and TRBJ1-2; weak D call: TRBD1 (5 bases). Per the germline V gene, CDR1 is LNHDA and CDR2 is SQIVND (reference sequence). Trimming removed 5 bases from V and 3 bases from J, with 13 bases in between. The CDR3 sequence is 14 residues long. CDR3 loop: CASSPGLGDYGYTF. Written as DNA, the CDR3 is TGTGCCAGTAGTCCAGGCCTGGGGGACTATGGCTACACCTTC.

The chain links TRBV6-5 to TRBJ1-5; 7 bases match TRBD1. Germline assignment: CDR1 MNHEY and CDR2 SVGAGI. The CDR3 extends over 14 amino acids. J gave up 3 bases and V 6 bases, and 5 bases lay outside the gene matches. The CDR3 region is CASRPGGPNQPQHF. For the CDR3, the DNA is TGTGCCAGCAGGCCAGGGGGGCCCAATCAGCCCCAGCATTTT.

The V and J genes are TRBV6-5 and TRBJ2-3; TRBD1 might be the D (6 bases). Germline lookup yields CDR1 MNHEY and CDR2 SVGAGI. There are 14 residues in the CDR3. With 2 bases removed from V and 2 bases from J, the gap between germline ends came to 8 bases. CDR3: CASSYGGPTDTQYF. In DNA form, the CDR3 reads TGTGCCAGCAGTTACGGGGGCCCCACAGATACGCAGTATTTT.

The chain joins TRBV30 to TRBJ1-1; tentative D call: TRBD1 (6 bases). The CDR3 runs 13 residues. CDR1 and CDR2 (germline): GTSNPN, SVGIG (reference sequence). The V and J ends lost 2 bases and 0 bases respectively, with 7 bases between them. CDR3 in DNA: TGTGCCTGGAGTAAGGGGGTGAACACTGAAGCTTTCTTT. This translates into CAWSKGVNTEAFF. Full variable domain (remainder filled in from reference TRBV30 and TRBJ1-1): SQTIHQWPATLVQPVGSPLSLECTVEGTSNPNLYWYRQAAGRGLQLLFYSVGIGQISSEVPQNLSASRPQDRQFILSSKKLLLSDSGFYLCAWSKGVNTEAFFGQGTRLTVV.

The rearrangement uses TRBV9 and TRBJ2-2; D is uncertain. The CDR3 has 12 amino acids. V lost 3 bases, J lost 4 bases, and 4 bases lay in between. Germline V gene data show CDR1 as SGDLS and CDR2 as YYNGEE. Written as DNA, the CDR3 is TGTGCCAGCAGCGACATCACCGGGGAGCTGTTTTTT. Translation: CASSDITGELFF. Drawing the rest from reference TRBV9 and TRBJ2-2, the complete variable domain is DSGVTQTPKHLITATGQRVTLRCSPRSGDLSVYWYQQSLDQGLQFLIQYYNGEERAKGNILERFSAQQFPDLHSELNLSSLELGDSALYFCASSDITGELFFGEGSRLTVL.

The chain has TRBV1 and TRBJ2-7; the table assigns TRBD2, which was not confirmed against the DNA. TRBV1 is flagged as a pseudogene. The CDR3 runs 17 residues. CDR3 coding DNA: TGCACCAGCAGCCATCTCGGGGCGCAGCGGGGTGGGTACGAGCAGTACTTC. Translating it yields CTSSHLGAQRGGYEQYF.

The V and J genes are TRBV5-6 and TRBJ1-2; tentatively, D is TRBD1 (5 bases). CDR1 and CDR2 (germline): SGHDT, YYEEEE. The CDR3 contains 16 residues. With 0 bases removed from V and 4 bases from J, the gap between germline ends came to 16 bases. This CDR3 is CASSLVPGNRFYGYTF. The CDR3 nucleotides read TGTGCCAGCAGCTTGGTCCCAGGGAATCGCTTCTATGGCTACACCTTC.

The CDR3 spells CASSVRDSYGYTF. Written as DNA, the CDR3 is TGTGCCAGCAGCGTACGGGACAGCTATGGCTACACCTTC. This sequence joins TRBV9 and TRBJ1-2, with 7 bases lining up with TRBD1. The CDR3 has 13 residues. In germline, CDR1 is SGDLS, CDR2 YYNGEE. J lost 4 bases, V lost 1 base, and 1 base had no gene match. Drawing the rest from reference TRBV9 and TRBJ1-2, the complete variable domain is DSGVTQTPKHLITATGQRVTLRCSPRSGDLSVYWYQQSLDQGLQFLIQYYNGEERAKGNILERFSAQQFPDLHSELNLSSLELGDSALYFCASSVRDSYGYTFGSGTRLTVV.